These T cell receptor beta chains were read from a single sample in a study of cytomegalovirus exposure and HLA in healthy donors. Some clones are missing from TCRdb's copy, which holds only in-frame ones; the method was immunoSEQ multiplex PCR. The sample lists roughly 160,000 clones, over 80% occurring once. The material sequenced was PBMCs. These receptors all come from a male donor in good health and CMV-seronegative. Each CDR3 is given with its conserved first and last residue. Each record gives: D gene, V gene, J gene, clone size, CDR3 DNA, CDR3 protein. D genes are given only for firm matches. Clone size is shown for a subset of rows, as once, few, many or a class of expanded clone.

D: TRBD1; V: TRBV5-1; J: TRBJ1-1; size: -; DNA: TGCGCCAGCAGCTTGGCGGGACAGGGGAACACTGAAGCTTTCTTT; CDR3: CASSLAGQGNTEAFF
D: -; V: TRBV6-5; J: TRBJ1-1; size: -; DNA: TGTGCCAGCAGTGAAGGGGGACGAGCTTTCTTT; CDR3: CASSEGGRAFF
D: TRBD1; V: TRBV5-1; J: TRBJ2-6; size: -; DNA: TGCGCCAGCAGCTTGGAGGGGACAGGGTTGAAAGTCCTGACTTTC; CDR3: CASSLEGTGLKVLTF
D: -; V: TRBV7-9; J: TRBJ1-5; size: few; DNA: TGTGCCAGCAGCTCTGAGGGAAGGCAGCCCCAGCATTTT; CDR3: CASSSEGRQPQHF
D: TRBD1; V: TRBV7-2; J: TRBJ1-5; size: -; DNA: TGTGCCAGCAGCCTGACAGGGGTTAGCAATCAGCCCCAGCATTTT; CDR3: CASSLTGVSNQPQHF
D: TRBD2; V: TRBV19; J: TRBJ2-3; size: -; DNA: TGTGCCAGTAGTATAGACGGGACTAGCGGAGATACGCAGTATTTT; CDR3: CASSIDGTSGDTQYF
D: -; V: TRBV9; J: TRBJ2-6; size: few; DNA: TGTGCCAGCAGCGTTAGACTCGGGGAACCTTTAACTGGGGCCAACGTCCTGACTTTC; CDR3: CASSVRLGEPLTGANVLTF
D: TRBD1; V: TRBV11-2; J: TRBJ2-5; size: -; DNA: TGTGCCAGCAGCTTAGAGGCAGGGGGCGGTGGAGAGACCCAGTACTTC; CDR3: CASSLEAGGGGETQYF
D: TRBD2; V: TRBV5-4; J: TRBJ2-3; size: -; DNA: TGTGCCAGCAGCCCGGGACTAGCGGGGGCAGATACGCAGTATTTT; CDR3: CASSPGLAGADTQYF
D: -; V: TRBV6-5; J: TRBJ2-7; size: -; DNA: TGTGCCAGCACCGAAAAGAGCTCCTACGAGCAGTACTTC; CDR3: CASTEKSSYEQYF
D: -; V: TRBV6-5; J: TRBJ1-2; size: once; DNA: TGTGCCAGCAGTTACTCTGGCAACTATGGCTACACCTTC; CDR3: CASSYSGNYGYTF
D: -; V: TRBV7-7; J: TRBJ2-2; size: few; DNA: TGTGCCACCCTTCCCGATACGGGGGGCTGGGACGGGGAGCTGTTTTTT; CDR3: CATLPDTGGWDGELFF
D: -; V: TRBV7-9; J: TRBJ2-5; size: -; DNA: TGTGCCAGCAGCTTATACGGTGAAATTCAAGAGACCCAGTACTTC; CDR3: CASSLYGEIQETQYF
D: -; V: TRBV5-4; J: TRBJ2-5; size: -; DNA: TGTGCCAGCAGCTTGGGACTGTACGGGACAAATACCTACTTC; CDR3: CASSLGLYGTNTYF